This T cell receptor (beta chain) was documented in a study of T cells in Graves' hyperthyroidism and ophthalmopathy. This clonotype was observed at least ten times. Amplification yielded TCR beta CDR3 regions, with RNA transcripts as the source. During a first-round RT-PCR of the TCR CDR3, the HTBI primer set was used. TCRdb re-called the multiplex PCR reads through MiXCR, storing one row per CDR3 protein. Here the sample spans over 500,000 distinct CDR3 sequences, around 15% being singletons. The CDR3 loop spans 15 amino acids. Trimming took 3 bases from V and 0 from J, leaving 11 bases between them.

The rearrangement links TRBV12-3 or TRBV12-4 to TRBJ1-1; D unclear. The source material was blood. The source is a woman aged 40 to 50 with Graves' hyperthyroidism. The CDR3 sequence is CASSFIDGLNTEAFF. Here the CDR3 DNA reads TGTGCCAGCAGTTTCATCGACGGATTGAACACTGAAGCTTTCTTT.